This T cell receptor beta chain is from a study of OX40 agonist ivuxolimab in advanced cancers. Some background on the complete study: Ivuxolimab was a fully human IgG2 agonistic monoclonal antibody targeting the costimulatory receptor OX40 (CD134). Intravenous ivuxolimab was administered to patients every 2 weeks at six dose levels: 0.01, 0.1, 0.3, 1.5, 3 and 10 mg/kg. Of the roughly 50 dose-escalation patients, hepatocellular carcinoma was present in around 19, melanoma in approximately 15, renal cell carcinoma in 9 and head and neck cancer in 9. In the dose-escalation cohort, 75% to 90% of patients were male, and the mean age was 60 years with a range of roughly 20 to 79. Patients were allowed to have had prior anti-PD-1, anti-PD-L1 or anti-CTLA-4 therapy, and 40% of the dose-escalation patients had been treated with checkpoint inhibitors. Partial responses occurred in three dose-escalation patients: two with cutaneous melanoma and one with hepatocellular carcinoma. Peripheral TCRbeta sequencing was intended to test whether TCR sequence diversity was altered and clonal T-cell expansion was caused by ivuxolimab. The monotherapy dose-escalation portion (N ≈ 52 patients) of the phase I ivuxolimab trial is reported in the paper.

What the work shows at the level of the full study, not this receptor alone: Low levels of normalized T-cell clonal expansion were also seen in some patients who did not respond. Clonal expansion of both CD4+ and CD8+ blood T cells was observed from baseline to week 6 at doses 0.1 to 3.0 mg/kg. In partial responders in the 0.1-3.0 mg/kg groups, normalized peripheral clonal expansion was found to be among the lowest, especially among CD8+ T cells. The antigen specificity of the clonally expanded peripheral T cells was not determined. After ivuxolimab, expanded clones were on average more numerous among CD8+ T cells than among CD4+ T cells.

Reading from cysteine to phenylalanine, the CDR3 counts 13 amino acids. The only DNA kept is the CDR3, 39 bases in frame from the first base. V lost 4 bases and J lost 5 bases; the stretch between them is 13 bases long. CDR1 and CDR2, per the germline V gene, are SGDLS and YYNGEE. Of note for this clone: Its binding antigen is unknown. The sample holds no much larger clone one base away, and base qualities are not on file.

Genomic DNA was extracted from sorted cells for sequencing of the TCRbeta CDR3 region. TCRbeta CDR3 regions were sequenced using the immunoSEQ Assay. The table comes from immuneACCESS by way of TCRdb, which keeps in-frame sequences with V and J called. Part of the clones is missing from these tables; in studies checked, under half for an unresolved V gene and the rest for unknown reasons. In all, the sample holds approximately 68,000 clones, and 80% to 90% of those were seen once. The ten largest clonotypes hold approximately 0.91% of the sample. The trial excluded patients who had a history of autoimmune disease or who were on systemic immunosuppression. Peripheral blood for TCR sequencing was drawn from every dose cohort at baseline, at cycle 4 day 1 and at cycle 7 day 1. The samples were taken from a phase I, first-in-human, multicenter, open-label dose-escalation trial of ivuxolimab. The trial enrolled adults with locally advanced or metastatic head and neck squamous cell, hepatocellular, melanoma or renal cell carcinoma. Before TCR sequencing, CD4+ T cells and CD8+ T cells from peripheral blood were sorted into separate populations.

The receptor comes from an adult with an advanced solid tumor such as melanoma, head and neck, liver or kidney cancer. The V and J segments used are TRBV9 and TRBJ2-7; the D segment could be TRBD2, given 7 matching bases. The specimen was CD4+ or CD8+ T cells sorted from blood, collected in a trial of the OX40 agonist ivuxolimab. The DNA is TGTGCCAGCAGCCCGGGGGGCTGGAACGAGCAGTACTTC. This encodes CASSPGGWNEQYF.